This T cell receptor (beta chain) was captured in a study of cytomegalovirus exposure and HLA in healthy donors. TCRdb's table, derived via immunoSEQ multiplex PCR, lists solely in-frame clones and lacks some. This sample has 100,000 to 120,000 clones, with roughly 90% found just once. This CDR3 spans 16 amino acids. The V gene's germline CDR1 is MNHEY and CDR2 SMNVEV (reference sequence). After removal of 7 bases from V and 5 bases from J, the junction contained 11 bases not matched to a gene. This TCR was sampled from a young woman in good health and CMV-seronegative. The rearrangement joins TRBV27 to TRBJ2-5; TRBD2 matches at 12 bases. The material sequenced was PBMCs. The DNA for the CDR3 is TGTGCCAGCATGGGGCTAGCGGGAGGGAGAGGGGAGACCCAGTACTTC. Amino acids: CASMGLAGGRGETQYF.